Listed below are T cell receptor beta chains from one sample, sequenced in a study of T cell responses to AZD1222 COVID-19 vaccine. TCRdb's table, derived via immunoSEQ multiplex PCR, lists solely in-frame clones and lacks some. The sample consists of about 140,000 clones, around 85% of them appearing once. The sequences come from peripheral blood, collected on day 0 of AZD1222 vaccination. These TCRs come from an adult in good health. Each CDR3 is given with its conserved first and last residue. Fields, in order: J gene, V gene, D gene, clone size, CDR3 DNA, CDR3 protein. A D gene is named only where the DNA matches it firmly. Only part of the rows carry a size: once, few, many, or a class if the clone is expanded.

>TRBJ1-2|TRBV25-1|TRBD1|few
TGTGCCAGCAGTGCTGACAGGGGGATCGGGGGCTACACCTTC
CASSADRGIGGYTF
>TRBJ2-5|TRBV3-1/TRBV3-2|TRBD2|.
TGTGCCAGCAGCCAAGATCAGGCTAGCGGGGAGACCCAGTACTTC
CASSQDQASGETQYF
>TRBJ1-5|TRBV28|TRBD1|once
TGTGCCAGCAGGATAACTATCAGGGGGAATCAGCCCCAGCATTTT
CASRITIRGNQPQHF
>TRBJ2-1|TRBV13|TRBD2|.
TGTGCCAGCAGATATCGGGGGGGCTTGTACAATGAGCAGTTCTTC
CASRYRGGLYNEQFF
>TRBJ2-7|TRBV14|.|.
TGTGCCAGCAGCCAAAGTCCAGGCTCCTACGAGCAGTACTTC
CASSQSPGSYEQYF
>TRBJ1-1|TRBV6-5|.|.
TGTGCCAGCCACGGACAGATGAACACTGAAGCTTTCTTT
CASHGQMNTEAFF
>TRBJ2-5|TRBV6-6|.|.
TGTGCCAGCAGTTACTCGGGAGAGACCCAGTACTTC
CASSYSGETQYF
>TRBJ2-5|TRBV19|TRBD2|.
TGTGCCAGTAGTATTGGCGGGGGGGCACAAGAGACCCAGTACTTC
CASSIGGGAQETQYF
>TRBJ1-3|TRBV2|.|.
TGTGCCAGCAGTTACAGGGTAAATTACTCCGGAAACACCATATATTTT
CASSYRVNYSGNTIYF
>TRBJ1-2|TRBV19|.|.
TGTGCCAGTAATCAGGGAGTATCGGGTGGCTACACCTTC
CASNQGVSGGYTF
>TRBJ1-6|TRBV7-2|.|.
TGTGCCAGCAGCGGAGCGACAGTATCACCCCTCCACTTT
CASSGATVSPLHF
>TRBJ1-2|TRBV10-3|.|.
TGTGCCATCAACGAAAACCACTCGAGAGGCTACACCTTC
CAINENHSRGYTF
>TRBJ2-7|TRBV27|TRBD2|.
TGTGCCAGCAGTTTTTCCGGGACTAGCTTCGACGAGCAGTACTTC
CASSFSGTSFDEQYF
>TRBJ1-2|TRBV19|.|.
TGTGCCAGTAGTGGACAGATCTATGGCTACACCTTC
CASSGQIYGYTF
>TRBJ1-1|TRBV10-3|.|.
TGTGCCATCAGGGCGGCAGGGAAATTGAACACTGAAGCTTTCTTT
CAIRAAGKLNTEAFF
>TRBJ2-3|TRBV5-6|.|.
TGTGCCAGCAGCTTAGAGGGGCTAGCTTTGGTTACGCAGTATTTT
CASSLEGLALVTQYF
>TRBJ2-7|TRBV5-1|TRBD2|.
TGCGCCAGCACTCCCGTAGCGGGAGGCTCCTACGAGCAGTACTTC
CASTPVAGGSYEQYF
>TRBJ1-1|TRBV5-1|.|few
TGCGCCAGCAGCTTGGTTGGGGTTGATACTGAAGCTTTCTTT
CASSLVGVDTEAFF
>TRBJ1-1|TRBV5-1|TRBD1|.
TGCGCCAGCAGCTTGAGTGGACAGGGAGCCACTGAAGCTTTCTTT
CASSLSGQGATEAFF
>TRBJ1-5|TRBV30|TRBD1|.
TGTGCCTGGAGTAAAGGGACAGCGCATTATCAGCCCCAGCATTTT
CAWSKGTAHYQPQHF
>TRBJ2-7|TRBV5-1|TRBD1|.
TGCGCCAGCAGCTCAACCGGGACAGGGACGGGCGAGCAGTACTTC
CASSSTGTGTGEQYF
>TRBJ2-5|TRBV18|.|.
TGTGCCAGCTCACCACCGAGTGTAGAGACCCAGTACTTC
CASSPPSVETQYF
>TRBJ2-3|TRBV11-2|TRBD2|once
TGTGCCAGCAGCACCCCGGACGGAATCCTAGCGGGCACAGATACGCAGTATTTT
CASSTPDGILAGTDTQYF
>TRBJ2-2|TRBV6-5|.|.
TGTGCCAGCAGTAAGGGAGCGGCGAACACCGGGGAGCTGTTTTTT
CASSKGAANTGELFF
>TRBJ2-7|TRBV6-2/TRBV6-3|.|.
TGTGCCAGCAGTTACATGACATACGAGCAGTACTTC
CASSYMTYEQYF
>TRBJ2-1|TRBV7-2|TRBD2|few
TGTGCCAGCAGCTTTTCAGCGGGACTGTACAATGAGCAGTTCTTC
CASSFSAGLYNEQFF
>TRBJ2-2|TRBV5-1|.|.
TGCGCCAGCAGCTCCACGAGTCAGGGGAACACCGGGGAGCTGTTTTTT
CASSSTSQGNTGELFF
>TRBJ1-2|TRBV2|.|few
TGTGCCAGCTCCCTGGGGGGCAGGCACAACTCGTATGGCTACACCTTC
CASSLGGRHNSYGYTF
>TRBJ2-7|TRBV2|.|.
TGTGCCAGCACCTTCGGGGGACAGTCCTACGAGCAGTACTTC
CASTFGGQSYEQYF
>TRBJ1-5|TRBV6-6|.|.
TGTGCCAGCAGTTACGAAGGAGCCCAGCATTTT
CASSYEGAQHF
>TRBJ2-7|TRBV2|.|.
TGTGCCAGCAGTGAACTGGATACAATGAACGAGCAGTACTTC
CASSELDTMNEQYF
>TRBJ1-4|TRBV4-1|.|.
TGCGCCAGCAGCCAAGATTGGGGAGAAAAACTGTTTTTT
CASSQDWGEKLFF
>TRBJ1-4|TRBV4-1|TRBD1|once
TGCGCCAGCAGCCCACTTGGGGCAGGGGGCGGGGAAAAACTGTTTTTT
CASSPLGAGGGEKLFF
>TRBJ1-6|TRBV7-9|.|.
TGTGCCAGCAGCTTAGGAGGGGACTCCTATAATTCACCCCTCCACTTT
CASSLGGDSYNSPLHF
>TRBJ1-5|TRBV30|TRBD1|few
TGTGCCTGGAGCCCGGGACAGAATCAGCCCCAGCATTTT
CAWSPGQNQPQHF